This T cell receptor (beta chain) comes out of a study of cytomegalovirus exposure and HLA in healthy donors. On the study more broadly: For the approximately 360 genotyped donors, 65% to 90% fell within the Caucasian-associated ancestry cluster.

The CDR3 runs to 17 residues. Per germline, CDR1 SGDLS and CDR2 YYNGEE. The V gene end was trimmed by 0 bases and the J gene end by 0 bases; junction bases not matched to a gene: 5. Study-level findings and limits: When the data were analyzed later, several of the most significant clusters appeared to be linked to common viral pathogens.

Worth noting for this clone: Its cognate antigen is unknown.

The study ran its PCR with 60 Vbeta and 13 Jbeta primers. Here immunoSEQ multiplex PCR was the method, and the copy in TCRdb shows in-frame clones only, minus some. The sample consists of approximately 140,000 clones, 80% of them appearing once. The sample consisted of PBMCs. The chain carries TRBV9 and TRBJ2-7; 11 bases line up with TRBD2. This clonotype originated in a male donor in good health and CMV-seronegative. The CDR3 sequence: CASSVGPSGGHSYEQYF. The DNA of the CDR3 is TGTGCCAGCAGCGTAGGCCCTAGCGGGGGGCACTCCTACGAGCAGTACTTC.